A single sample is the source of the 18 T cell receptor beta chains below, sequenced in a study of regulatory T cells in long-lasting Graves disease. In building TCR beta libraries, iRepertoire HTBI primers were used together with Arm-PCR of CDR3 regions. TCRdb reprocessed the multiplex PCR reads with MiXCR, giving one entry per CDR3 protein. The repertoire consists of roughly 500,000 distinct CDR3 sequences, with more than 10% occurring once and the leading ten covering 8.9%. Described time point: newly diagnosed GD, antithyroid drugs for less than 3 months. PBMC RNA was the source of the TCR library. The same data also contributed to another study, on T cells in Graves' hyperthyroidism and ophthalmopathy.

The sequenced sample was peripheral blood mononuclear cells (PBMCs), obtained at new diagnosis, from a patient treated with antithyroid drugs. The source of these receptors is a woman in her twenties or thirties with Graves disease.

The chain recombines TRBV11-2 with TRBJ2-7; no clear D. The CDR3 runs 16 residues. V dropped 5 bases and J dropped 4 bases, with 21 bases sitting between them. The germline CDR1 and CDR2 sequences are SGHAT and FQNNGV. CDR3 residues: CASSPSLVRSNYEQYF. The CDR3 DNA follows: TGTGCCAGCAGCCCCTCCCTCGTCAGGTCCAATTACGAGCAGTACTTC.

This clonotype was observed at least ten times. This chain joins TRBV30 and TRBJ1-5; 8 nucleotides agree with TRBD1. The V gene end was trimmed by 1 base and the J gene end by 4 bases; junction bases not matched to a gene: 6. CDR1 is GTSNPN and CDR2 is SVGIG in the germline V gene (reference sequence). This CDR3 spans 15 amino acids. CDR3 amino acids: CAWSAPRTGNQPQHF. In DNA, the CDR3 is TGTGCCTGGAGTGCCCCCAGGACAGGGAATCAGCCCCAGCATTTT. The entire variable domain, with the rest obtained from reference TRBV30 and TRBJ1-5, is as follows: SQTIHQWPATLVQPVGSPLSLECTVEGTSNPNLYWYRQAAGRGLQLLFYSVGIGQISSEVPQNLSASRPQDRQFILSSKKLLLSDSGFYLCAWSAPRTGNQPQHFGDGTRLSIL.

Ten or more counts support this clonotype. The chain carries TRBV18 and TRBJ2-7; 9 nucleotides align to TRBD2. CDR3 length: 15 residues. Looked up from germline, CDR1 is KGHSH and CDR2 is LQKENI. The ends lost 2 bases at V and 0 bases at J; junction bases unmatched: 2. The CDR3 reads CASSPRLAASYEQYF. Here the CDR3 DNA reads TGTGCCAGCTCACCAAGACTAGCGGCCTCCTACGAGCAGTACTTC. The whole variable domain, remainder taken from reference TRBV18 and TRBJ2-7, is NAGVMQNPRHLVRRRGQEARLRCSPMKGHSHVYWYRQLPEEGLKFMVYLQKENIIDESGMPKERFSAEFPKEGPSILRIQQVVRGDSAAYFCASSPRLAASYEQYFGPGTRLTVT.

The chain links TRBV5-6 to TRBJ2-3; D is possibly TRBD1 or TRBD2 (6 bases each). Per germline, CDR1 SGHDT and CDR2 YYEEEE. The CDR3 is 15 amino acids. V was pared by 1 base and J by 8 bases, with 17 bases between. The chain's CDR3 is CASSLRGRFLGTQYF. The CDR3 nucleotides are TGTGCCAGCAGCTTGCGGGGGCGGTTTTTAGGTACGCAGTATTTT.

This chain links TRBV7-9 with TRBJ2-6; D is possibly TRBD1 (5 bases). CDR1 and CDR2 (germline): SEHNR, FQNEAQ (reference sequence). Trimming removed 1 base from V and 2 bases from J, with 6 bases in between. The CDR3 runs to 15 residues. CDR3 sequence: CASSLGQTGANVLTF. Written as DNA, the CDR3 is TGTGCCAGCAGCTTAGGACAGACTGGGGCCAACGTCCTGACTTTC.

This clonotype occurred many times. V is TRBV20-1 and J is TRBJ1-2, with TRBD1 matching 9 bases. The CDR3 spans 16 residues. Germline CDR1 DFQATT, CDR2 SNEGSKA (reference sequence). J gave up 5 bases and V 3 bases, and 13 bases lay outside the gene matches. In DNA form, the CDR3 reads TGCAGTGCTAGGGGTGATCCGGGACAGGGAGGTTATGGCTACACCTTC. Translation gives CSARGDPGQGGYGYTF.

About this clonotype itself: The conserved phenylalanine or tryptophan normally closing the CDR3 is absent here, so this likely arose from a read error. J is TRBJ1-1 and V is TRBV20-1, with D possibly being TRBD1 (5 bases). With 0 bases removed from V and 1 base from J, the gap between germline ends came to 6 bases. This CDR3 is 13 amino acids long. Germline assignment: CDR1 DFQATT and CDR2 SNEGSKA (reference sequence). CDR3 nucleotides: TGCAGTGCTAGAGAGGACACGAACACTGAAGCTTTCTCT. Translating gives CSAREDTNTEAFS.

This clonotype came up a few times. The chain is built from TRBV11-1 and TRBJ2-7; 13 nucleotides align to TRBD2. V dropped 0 bases and J dropped 2; count of bases not matched to a gene: 10. Germline-derived CDR1 and CDR2 are SGHAT and FQDESV (reference sequence). This CDR3 contains 19 residues. The CDR3: CASSLAVRTSGSLPYEQYF. The CDR3 bases are TGTGCCAGCAGCTTAGCGGTGAGGACTAGCGGGAGCTTACCCTACGAGCAGTACTTC.

The J gene is TRBJ1-1, the V gene TRBV29-1; D is unclear. With 4 bases removed from V and 5 bases from J, the gap between germline ends came to 11 bases. The germline CDR1 and CDR2 sequences are SQVTM and ANQGSEA. The CDR3 has 12 amino acids. This chain's CDR3 is CSVVWWETEAFF. DNA of the CDR3: TGCAGCGTTGTTTGGTGGGAAACTGAAGCTTTCTTT.

V gene TRBV6-2 or TRBV6-3 combines with J gene TRBJ2-5; 7 positions agree with TRBD2. The germline gives CDR1 MNHEY, CDR2 SVGEGT. V dropped 0 bases and J dropped 2; count of bases not matched to a gene: 9. There are 17 residues in the CDR3. In DNA, the CDR3 is TGTGCCAGCAGTTACTCGATACTCTCTAGCGGTCAAGAGACCCAGTACTTC. Translated, it gives CASSYSILSSGQETQYF.

In this sample, this clonotype turned up many times. This sequence joins TRBV6-5 and TRBJ2-1, with 8 nucleotides matching TRBD2. Losses at the gene ends were 2 bases for V and 6 bases for J; bases not matched to a gene: 6. Germline V CDR1 and CDR2: MNHEY, SVGAGI. The CDR3 extends over 15 amino acids. The CDR3 DNA reads TGTGCCAGCAGTTACCCCGGGCTAGCGGGCAATGAGCAGTTCTTC. As protein: CASSYPGLAGNEQFF.

The rearrangement joins TRBV20-1 to TRBJ2-7; D is unresolved. Germline lookup yields CDR1 DFQATT and CDR2 SNEGSKA (reference sequence). Trimming stripped 0 bases from V and 2 bases from J, with 8 bases between. The CDR3 covers 13 residues. The CDR3 DNA reads TGCAGTGCTAGAGATCCAGATACCTACGAGCAGTACTTC. Its translation is CSARDPDTYEQYF.

The rearrangement joins TRBV3-1 to TRBJ2-7; 8 bases agree with TRBD1. Germline loops: CDR1 LGHDT, CDR2 YNNKEL (reference sequence). The J segment lost 5 bases and the V segment lost 4 bases, leaving 7 bases of the junction unmatched. CDR3 length equals 14 residues. The CDR3 here is CASSPGQGVDEQYF. The CDR3 DNA sequence: TGTGCCAGCAGCCCCGGACAGGGCGTGGACGAGCAGTACTTC.

This clonotype has only a few counts. The J gene is TRBJ2-2, the V gene TRBV19, with unresolved D. The germline CDR1 and CDR2 sequences are LNHDA and SQIVND (reference sequence). The ends were cut back, 1 base at V and 1 base at J, with 7 bases in the middle. The CDR3 is 15 amino acids. Here the CDR3 reads CASSIVEVNTGELFF. The CDR3 DNA is TGTGCCAGTAGTATAGTGGAAGTGAACACCGGGGAGCTGTTTTTT.

In this sample, this clonotype turned up many times. CDR3 amino acids: CASSIIGLPNNEQFF. The CDR3 coding sequence is TGTGCCAGTAGTATTATTGGACTACCAAACAATGAGCAGTTCTTC. The gene calls are TRBV19 and TRBJ2-1; maybe TRBD2 (6 bases). V was shortened by 3 bases and J by 5 bases, with 14 bases between the two germline ends. This CDR3 region has 15 residues. The germline gives CDR1 LNHDA, CDR2 SQIVND (reference sequence).

This clonotype showed up many times. This chain connects TRBV30 to TRBJ2-5; 13 nucleotides match TRBD2. CDR1 and CDR2 (germline): GTSNPN, SVGIG (reference sequence). V lost 7 bases to trimming and J lost 5 bases; unmatched junction nucleotides: 13. CDR3 length: 16 residues. CDR3 DNA: TGTGCCTTCCCGGGACTAGCGGGAATAAATTGGGAGACCCAGTACTTC. This translates into CAFPGLAGINWETQYF.

This clonotype was detected many times. The chain uses TRBV29-1 and TRBJ1-1; D unclear. Germline V gives CDR1 SQVTM, CDR2 ANQGSEA. The V gene lost 5 bases and the J gene lost 4 bases, with 8 bases spanning the gap. The CDR3 is 11 amino acids. For the CDR3, the DNA is TGCAGCGTTCCCTCTTTCACTGAAGCTTTCTTT. Encoded protein: CSVPSFTEAFF.

This clonotype has ten or more counts. This chain joins TRBV6-1 and TRBJ2-7; D may be TRBD1 (7 bases). The V and J ends lost 11 bases and 2 bases respectively, with 16 bases between them. The CDR3 has 13 amino acids. Germline CDR1 reads MNHNS; CDR2 reads SASEGT. The CDR3 is CAARRGVAYEQYF. CDR3 DNA: TGTGCCGCCCGCAGGGGGGTGGCCTACGAGCAGTACTTC.